Given below is one TCR beta chain in context. The V end was cut by 6 bases, the J end by 5 bases, with 13 bases between. This CDR3 region has 14 residues. Per the germline V gene, CDR1 is LNHDA and CDR2 is SQIVND (reference sequence). The data belong to a study of cytotoxic CD8 clonotypes in ibrutinib-treated CLL. The data were produced by immunoSEQ multiplex PCR, yet TCRdb's version contains in-frame clones alone and is incomplete. The sample yields about 200,000 clones, over 65% seen once. This sequence joins TRBV19 and TRBJ2-2, with D tentatively TRBD2 (5 bases). The receptor comes from a human donor with chronic lymphocytic leukemia. Sample: PBMCs, taken after 12 months of ibrutinib treatment. The CDR3: CASRVRGGTGELFF. DNA of the CDR3: TGTGCCAGTAGGGTCCGGGGTGGGACCGGGGAGCTGTTTTTT.